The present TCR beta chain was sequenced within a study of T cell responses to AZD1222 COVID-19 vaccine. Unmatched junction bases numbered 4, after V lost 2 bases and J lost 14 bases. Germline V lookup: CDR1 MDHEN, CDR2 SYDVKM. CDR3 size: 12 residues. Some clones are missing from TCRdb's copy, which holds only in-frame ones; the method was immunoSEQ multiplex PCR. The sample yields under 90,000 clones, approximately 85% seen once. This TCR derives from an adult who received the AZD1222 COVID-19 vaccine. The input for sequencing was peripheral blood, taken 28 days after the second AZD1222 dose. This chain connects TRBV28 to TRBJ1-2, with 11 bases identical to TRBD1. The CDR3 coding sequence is TGTGCCAGCAGTTTAGGACAGGGGGCATATACCTTC. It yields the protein CASSLGQGAYTF.